This TCR beta chain was documented in a study of blood T cell repertoires in COVID-19. Study overall: The origin of the acute and convalescent COVID-19 samples was the United States, Italy and Spain. T cells, B-cell-depleted T cells, or PBMCs provided the cDNA or gDNA that served as material.

Per the authors' pipeline: From reference gene primer amplification, estimates of nucleated cell counts were derived. Clones were sequenced by immunoSEQ multiplex PCR, and TCRdb holds only the in-frame ones, with some missing. The DNA gave D and trimming, while V, J and clone size come from that table. This sample has around 79,000 clones, with more than 85% found just once. V was trimmed by 1 base and J by 0 bases, leaving 11 bases between them. Germline V gene data show CDR1 as SGHDT and CDR2 as YYEEEE. CDR3 length: 15 amino acids. The chain uses TRBV5-6 and TRBJ2-7; D not certain. This clonotype was obtained from a man in his 70s with active or convalescent COVID-19. The sample was peripheral blood. CDR3 DNA: TGTGCCAGCAGCTTGTGGGCAGCAGGCTCCTACGAGCAGTACTTC. Protein sequence: CASSLWAAGSYEQYF.